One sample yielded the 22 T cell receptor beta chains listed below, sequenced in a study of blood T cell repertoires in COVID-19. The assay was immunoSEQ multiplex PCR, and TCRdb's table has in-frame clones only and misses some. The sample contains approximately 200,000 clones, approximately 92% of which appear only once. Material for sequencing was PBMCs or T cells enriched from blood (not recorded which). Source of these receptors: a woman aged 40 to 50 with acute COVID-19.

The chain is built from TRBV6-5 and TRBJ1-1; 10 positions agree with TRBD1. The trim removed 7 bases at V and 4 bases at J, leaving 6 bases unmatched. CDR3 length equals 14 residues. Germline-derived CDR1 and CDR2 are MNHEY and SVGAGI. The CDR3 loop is CASIPDRGFTEAFF. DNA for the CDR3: TGTGCCAGCATTCCGGACAGGGGGTTCACTGAAGCTTTCTTT.

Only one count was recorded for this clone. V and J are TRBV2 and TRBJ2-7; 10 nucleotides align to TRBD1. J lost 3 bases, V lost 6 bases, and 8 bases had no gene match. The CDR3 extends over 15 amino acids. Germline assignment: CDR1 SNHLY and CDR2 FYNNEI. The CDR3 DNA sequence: TGTGCCAGCAGCCCTTTGACAGGGGGCAACTACGAGCAGTACTTC. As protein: CASSPLTGGNYEQYF.

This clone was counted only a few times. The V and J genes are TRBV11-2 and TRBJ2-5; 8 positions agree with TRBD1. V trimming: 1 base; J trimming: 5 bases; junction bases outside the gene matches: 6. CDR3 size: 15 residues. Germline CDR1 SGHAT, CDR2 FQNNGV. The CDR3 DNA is TGTGCCAGCAGCTTAGGATTACAGGGGGATGAGACCCAGTACTTC. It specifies CASSLGLQGDETQYF.

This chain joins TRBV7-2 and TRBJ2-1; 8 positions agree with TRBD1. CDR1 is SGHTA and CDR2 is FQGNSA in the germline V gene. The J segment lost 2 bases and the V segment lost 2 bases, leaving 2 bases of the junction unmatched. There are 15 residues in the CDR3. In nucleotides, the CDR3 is TGTGCCAGCAGCTTAACGACAGGGGCCTACAATGAGCAGTTCTTC. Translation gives CASSLTTGAYNEQFF.

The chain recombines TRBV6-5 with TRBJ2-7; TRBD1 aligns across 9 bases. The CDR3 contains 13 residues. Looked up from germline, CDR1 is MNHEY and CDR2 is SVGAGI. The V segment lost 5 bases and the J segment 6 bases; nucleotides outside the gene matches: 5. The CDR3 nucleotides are TGTGCCAGCAGTAGGGGACAGGGAGTCGAGCAGTACTTC. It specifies CASSRGQGVEQYF.

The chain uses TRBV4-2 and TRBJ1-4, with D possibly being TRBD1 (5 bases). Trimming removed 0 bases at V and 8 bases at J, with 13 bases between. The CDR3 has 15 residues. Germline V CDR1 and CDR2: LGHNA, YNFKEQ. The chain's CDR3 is CASSQDTGVGEKLFF. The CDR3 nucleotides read TGTGCCAGCAGCCAAGATACAGGTGTCGGGGAAAAACTGTTTTTT.

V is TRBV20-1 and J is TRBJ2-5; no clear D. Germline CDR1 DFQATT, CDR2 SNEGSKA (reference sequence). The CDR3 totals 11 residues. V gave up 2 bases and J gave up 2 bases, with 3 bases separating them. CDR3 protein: CSARSQETQYF. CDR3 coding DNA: TGCAGTGCTAGATCGCAAGAGACCCAGTACTTC.

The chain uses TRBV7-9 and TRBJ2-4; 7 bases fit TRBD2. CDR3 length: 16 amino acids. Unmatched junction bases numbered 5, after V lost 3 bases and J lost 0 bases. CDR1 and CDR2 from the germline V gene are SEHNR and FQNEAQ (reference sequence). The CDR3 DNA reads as TGTGCCAGCAGCTTGGGAGGGACGGGAGCCAAAAACATTCAGTACTTC. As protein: CASSLGGTGAKNIQYF.

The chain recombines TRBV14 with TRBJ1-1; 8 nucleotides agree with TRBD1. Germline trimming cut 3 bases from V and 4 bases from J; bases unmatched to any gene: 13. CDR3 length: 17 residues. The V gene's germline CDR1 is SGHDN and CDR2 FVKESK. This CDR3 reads CASSHPPRGLSSTEAFF. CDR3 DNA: TGTGCCAGCAGCCATCCCCCCAGGGGGCTCTCCAGCACTGAAGCTTTCTTT.

DNA for the CDR3: TGTGCCAGCGGAATACAGGGCTCGGATGAAAAACTGTTTTTT. Its protein is CASGIQGSDEKLFF. The rearrangement joins TRBV28 to TRBJ1-4, with D tentatively TRBD1 (6 bases). Germline V gene data show CDR1 as MDHEN and CDR2 as SYDVKM. The CDR3 has 14 amino acids. With 8 bases removed from V and 6 bases from J, the gap between germline ends came to 16 bases.

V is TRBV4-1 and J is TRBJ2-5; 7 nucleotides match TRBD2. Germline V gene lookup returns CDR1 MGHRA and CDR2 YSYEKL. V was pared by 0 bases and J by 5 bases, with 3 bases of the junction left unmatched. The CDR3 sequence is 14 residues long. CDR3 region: CASSQEGGLETQYF. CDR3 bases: TGCGCCAGCAGCCAAGAGGGGGGGTTGGAGACCCAGTACTTC.

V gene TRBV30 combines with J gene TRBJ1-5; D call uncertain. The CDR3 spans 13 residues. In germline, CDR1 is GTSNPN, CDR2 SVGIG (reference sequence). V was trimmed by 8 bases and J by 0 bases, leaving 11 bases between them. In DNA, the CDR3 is TGTGCCGCCTCCCGGGATAGCAATCAGCCCCAGCATTTT. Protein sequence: CAASRDSNQPQHF. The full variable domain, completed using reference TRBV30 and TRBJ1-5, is SQTIHQWPATLVQPVGSPLSLECTVEGTSNPNLYWYRQAAGRGLQLLFYSVGIGQISSEVPQNLSASRPQDRQFILSSKKLLLSDSGFYLCAASRDSNQPQHFGDGTRLSIL.

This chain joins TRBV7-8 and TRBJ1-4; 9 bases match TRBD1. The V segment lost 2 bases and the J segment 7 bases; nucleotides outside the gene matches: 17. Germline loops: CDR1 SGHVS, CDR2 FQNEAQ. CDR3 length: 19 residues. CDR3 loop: CASSLKQISGQGRGEKLFF. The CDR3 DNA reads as TGTGCCAGCAGCTTAAAACAGATTTCCGGACAGGGGAGGGGTGAAAAACTGTTTTTT.

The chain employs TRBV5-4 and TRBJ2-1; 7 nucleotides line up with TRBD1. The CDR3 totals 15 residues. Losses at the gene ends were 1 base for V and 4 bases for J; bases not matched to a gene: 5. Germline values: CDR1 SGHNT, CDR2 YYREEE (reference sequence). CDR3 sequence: CASSLSQGVYNEQFF. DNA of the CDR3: TGTGCCAGCAGCTTGAGCCAGGGGGTGTACAATGAGCAGTTCTTC.

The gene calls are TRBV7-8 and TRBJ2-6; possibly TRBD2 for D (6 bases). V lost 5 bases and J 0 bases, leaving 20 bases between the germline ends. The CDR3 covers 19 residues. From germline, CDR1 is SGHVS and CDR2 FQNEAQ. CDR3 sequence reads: CASSPPGDASISGANVLTF. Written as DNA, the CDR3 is TGTGCCAGCAGCCCTCCGGGGGATGCTTCCATCTCTGGGGCCAACGTCCTGACTTTC.

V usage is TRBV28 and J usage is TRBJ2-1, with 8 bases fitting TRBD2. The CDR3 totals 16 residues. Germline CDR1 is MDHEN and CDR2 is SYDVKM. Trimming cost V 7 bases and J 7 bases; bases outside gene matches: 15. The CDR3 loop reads CASTPQETGGQNEQFF. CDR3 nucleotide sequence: TGTGCCAGCACCCCCCAGGAGACGGGGGGGCAGAATGAGCAGTTCTTC.

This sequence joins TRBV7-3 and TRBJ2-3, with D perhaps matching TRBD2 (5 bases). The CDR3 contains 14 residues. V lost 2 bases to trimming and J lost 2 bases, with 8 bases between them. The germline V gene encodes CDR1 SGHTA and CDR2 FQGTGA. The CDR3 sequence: CASSLEGTTDTQYF. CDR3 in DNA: TGTGCCAGCAGCTTAGAGGGAACCACAGATACGCAGTATTTT.

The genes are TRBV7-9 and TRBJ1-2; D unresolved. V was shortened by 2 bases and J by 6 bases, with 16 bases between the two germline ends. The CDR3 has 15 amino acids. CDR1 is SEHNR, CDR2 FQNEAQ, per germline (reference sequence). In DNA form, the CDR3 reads TGTGCCAGCAGCTTAACCTATGGAGGCGGCGATGGCTACACCTTC. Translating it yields CASSLTYGGGDGYTF.

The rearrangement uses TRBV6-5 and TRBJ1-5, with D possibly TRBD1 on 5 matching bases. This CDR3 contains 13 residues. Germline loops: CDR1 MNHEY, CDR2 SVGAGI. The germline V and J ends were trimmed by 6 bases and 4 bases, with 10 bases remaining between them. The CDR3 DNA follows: TGTGCCAGCAGGGTGACAGAAAATCAGCCCCAGCATTTT. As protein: CASRVTENQPQHF.

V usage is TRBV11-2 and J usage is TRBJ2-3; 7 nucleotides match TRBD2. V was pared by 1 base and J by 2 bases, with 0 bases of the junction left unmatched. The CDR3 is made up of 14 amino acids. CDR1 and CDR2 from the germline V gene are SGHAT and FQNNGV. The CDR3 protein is CASSLGLATDTQYF. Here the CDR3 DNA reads TGTGCCAGCAGCTTAGGACTAGCCACAGATACGCAGTATTTT.

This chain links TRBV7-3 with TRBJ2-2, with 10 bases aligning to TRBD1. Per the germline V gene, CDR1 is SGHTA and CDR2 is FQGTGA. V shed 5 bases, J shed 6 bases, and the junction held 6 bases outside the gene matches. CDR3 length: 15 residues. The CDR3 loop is CASSPTGGSAGELFF. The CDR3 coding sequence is TGTGCCAGCAGCCCGACAGGGGGCTCGGCCGGGGAGCTGTTTTTT.

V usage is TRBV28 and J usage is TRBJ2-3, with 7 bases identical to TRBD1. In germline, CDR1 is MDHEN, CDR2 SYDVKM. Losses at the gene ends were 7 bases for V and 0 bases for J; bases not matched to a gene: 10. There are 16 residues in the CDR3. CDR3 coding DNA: TGTGCCAGCACCCTTTTTGGGGGACAGAGCACAGATACGCAGTATTTT. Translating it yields CASTLFGGQSTDTQYF.